Below are 8 T cell receptor beta chains sequenced from a single sample in a study of T cells in Graves' hyperthyroidism and ophthalmopathy. Amplified regions were TCR beta CDR3 sequences from RNA transcripts. First-round RT-PCR with HTBI primers amplified the TCR CDR3 region. TCRdb re-derived calls from the multiplex PCR reads in MiXCR, one entry per CDR3 protein. This sample carries about 500,000 distinct CDR3 sequences, about 15% of them seen once, and the ten largest clones take 15% to 20%. The sequenced sample consisted of blood. These receptor sequences come from a woman aged 18-30 years with Graves' hyperthyroidism.

This rearrangement joins TRBV12-3 or TRBV12-4 to TRBJ1-2; D remains unclear. V gave up 3 bases and J gave up 3 bases, with 11 bases separating them. CDR3 length: 14 amino acids. The chain's CDR3 is CASSFGSGDYGYTF. CDR3 DNA: TGTGCCAGCAGTTTCGGCTCGGGAGACTATGGCTACACCTTC.

Many counts were recorded for this clonotype. This rearrangement joins TRBV28 to TRBJ1-5, with D possibly matching TRBD1 (6 bases). This CDR3 has 15 amino acids. V lost 4 bases, J lost 0 bases, and 10 bases lay in between. Germline loops: CDR1 MDHEN, CDR2 SYDVKM. This CDR3 reads CASSYGTHSNQPQHF. The CDR3 DNA follows: TGTGCCAGCAGTTACGGGACACATAGCAATCAGCCCCAGCATTTT.

The gene calls are TRBV6-1 and TRBJ1-5; TRBD1 matches 7 bases. This CDR3 spans 16 amino acids. The ends lost 9 bases at V and 2 bases at J; junction bases unmatched: 13. In germline, CDR1 is MNHNS, CDR2 SASEGT. The CDR3 region has the DNA TGTGCCAGGAGTAGTCAGACAGGGTCCGGCAATCAGCCCCAGCATTTT. Translating it yields CARSSQTGSGNQPQHF.

This clonotype was counted many times. V usage is TRBV28 and J usage is TRBJ2-7; 11 bases align to TRBD1. Germline-derived CDR1 and CDR2 are MDHEN and SYDVKM. The V segment lost 5 bases and the J segment 3 bases; nucleotides outside the gene matches: 6. The CDR3 loop spans 15 amino acids. The CDR3 nucleotides are TGTGCCAGCAGTACGACCGGGACAGGGGGCTACGAGCAGTACGTC. As protein: CASSTTGTGGYEQYV.

This clonotype has a count of ten or more. This chain joins TRBV11-2 and TRBJ2-3; TRBD2 matches at 9 bases. After removal of 2 bases from V and 6 bases from J, the junction contained 3 bases not matched to a gene. CDR3 size: 14 residues. The germline V gene has CDR1 SGHAT and CDR2 FQNNGV. CDR3 nucleotide sequence: TGTGCCAGCAGCTTAAGCGGGAGGTCGGATACGCAGTATTTT. Translating it yields CASSLSGRSDTQYF. Full variable domain (remainder filled in from reference TRBV11-2 and TRBJ2-3): EAGVAQSPRYKIIEKRQSVAFWCNPISGHATLYWYQQILGQGPKLLIQFQNNGVVDDSQLPKDRFSAERLKGVDSTLKIQPAKLEDSAVYLCASSLSGRSDTQYFGPGTRLTVL.

At least ten counts were recorded for this clonotype. The chain joins TRBV5-5 to TRBJ2-7; 7 nucleotides align to TRBD1. The CDR3 contains 12 residues. Germline V gives CDR1 SGHKS, CDR2 YYEKEE (reference sequence). V gave up 2 bases and J gave up 5 bases; unmatched junction bases: 1. The CDR3 nucleotides read TGTGCCAGCAGCTTTACAGGGGACGAGCAGTACTTC. Protein sequence: CASSFTGDEQYF.

This clonotype appeared many times. This chain links TRBV12-3 or TRBV12-4 with TRBJ2-3; 10 positions agree with TRBD2. V was pared by 2 bases and J by 4 bases, with 9 bases of the junction left unmatched. The CDR3 sequence is 17 residues long. CDR3 amino acids: CASSLSAGGARADTQYF. CDR3 bases: TGTGCCAGCAGTTTATCAGCGGGAGGGGCGAGGGCAGATACGCAGTATTTT.

Notes on this clonotype: A clone one base away is much larger, so this may be a read error. V usage is TRBV6-1 and J usage is TRBJ1-5; D is unresolved. With 3 bases removed from V and 5 bases from J, the gap between germline ends came to 11 bases. Per the germline V gene, CDR1 is MNHNS and CDR2 is SASEGT. The CDR3 spans 14 residues. CDR3 coding DNA: TGTGCCAGCAGTGATGTGAGGCGGGATCAGCCCCAGCATTTT. It translates to CASSDVRRDQPQHF.